Below, one T cell receptor beta chain is given with its context. The antigen is undetermined. These data come from a study of memory B cells and T cells in multiple sclerosis. Libraries were prepared by immunoSEQ multiplex PCR; TCRdb keeps only in-frame clonotypes and omits some of them. The profile shows some 14,000 clones, 69% of them singletons. Study observations and caveats: Shared clonotype counts depended on differing compartment clone-set sizes and were normalized.

CDR3 length: 12 amino acids. CDR1 and CDR2 (germline): MNHNS, SASEGT. After removal of 8 bases from V and 7 bases from J, the junction contained 7 bases not matched to a gene. This TCR came from a human donor with multiple sclerosis. The rearrangement links TRBV6-1 to TRBJ1-2, with 7 bases fitting TRBD1. The specimen sequenced was memory (CD45RO+) CD4+ T cells from blood. CDR3: CASGEGASGYTF. In DNA, the CDR3 is TGTGCCAGCGGAGAGGGGGCGTCTGGCTACACCTTC.